This T cell receptor (beta chain) was recovered during a study of shared clonotypes between healthy human individuals. At the level of the study: Participating donors consisted of a couple of women and a few men aged 18 to 49. Study-wide points: The researchers took only blood, and tissue repertoires probably look different. In general, naive subsets displayed greater estimated richness than memory subsets did. The generation probabilities recorded for non-shared clonotypes fell below those of clonotypes shared by all four donors.

V was trimmed by 1 base and J by 2 bases, leaving 9 bases between them. The CDR3 is 14 residues long. The V gene's germline CDR1 is SGHAT and CDR2 FQNNGV. Regarding this clone: As yet, its antigen is unknown. Within the sample, other DNA sequences also encode this same CDR3.

Profiling relied on immunoSEQ multiplex PCR, and the TCRdb table lists in-frame clones only, not all of them. Among some 320,000 clones, over 75% were seen once, and the ten largest hold roughly 15%. This clonotype was obtained from a man between 18 and 29 years old in good health. Material: memory CD8+ T cells sorted from blood. Sample subset: CD45RO+ cells pooled with CCR7-negative TemRA cells. The chain couples TRBV11-2 to TRBJ2-7; perhaps TRBD2 as D (6 bases). The CDR3 spells CASSLVGGTYEQYF. CDR3 nucleotide sequence: TGTGCCAGCAGCTTAGTGGGGGGAACCTACGAGCAGTACTTC.